This TCR beta chain was sequenced for a study of post-analysis software for immune sequencing data. The overall study: The disease courses covered relapsing-remitting, secondary progressive and progressive-relapsing multiple sclerosis. Study-level results: There was significantly lower normalized Chao1 diversity in multiple sclerosis patients than in controls. Patients showed TRBV5-6, TRBV5-1 and TRBV20-1 among five TRBV segments more frequent than in controls. Same-batch samples co-clustered strongly by F measure.

In germline, CDR1 is LGHNA, CDR2 YSLEER. The V end lost 5 bases, the J end lost 8 bases, and 21 bases lay between the germline ends. The CDR3 consists of 15 residues. TCR beta cDNA libraries included unique molecular identifiers. MiXCR was run by TCRdb on the PCR reads, yielding one entry per CDR3 protein. This sample has some 370,000 distinct CDR3 sequences, with roughly 38% found just once. Comment on this clonotype: Its specificity is not known.

The receptor comes from a girl aged 10 to 17 with multiple sclerosis. Sequenced material: blood. V is TRBV4-3 and J is TRBJ1-2; unclear D gene. CDR3 bases: TGCGCCAGCAGCTATCGCAGGTCCAGGACCGAGGGCTACACCTTC. This gives the protein CASSYRRSRTEGYTF.